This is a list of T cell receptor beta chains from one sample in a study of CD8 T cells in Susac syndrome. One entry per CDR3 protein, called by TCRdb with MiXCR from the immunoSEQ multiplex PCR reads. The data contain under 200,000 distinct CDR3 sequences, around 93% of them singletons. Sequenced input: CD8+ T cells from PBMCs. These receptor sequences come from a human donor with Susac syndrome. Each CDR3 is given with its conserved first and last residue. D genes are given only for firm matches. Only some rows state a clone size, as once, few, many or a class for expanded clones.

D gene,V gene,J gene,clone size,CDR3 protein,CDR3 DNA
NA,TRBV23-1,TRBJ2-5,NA,CASSQSRQLKPSLGVGRETQYF,TGCGCCAGCAGTCAATCAAGGCAGCTAAAGCCCTCACTAGGGGTCGGGCGAGAGACCCAGTACTTC
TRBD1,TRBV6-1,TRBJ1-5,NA,CASREDRGHRPQHF,TGTGCCAGCAGGGAGGACAGGGGGCACCGGCCCCAGCATTTT
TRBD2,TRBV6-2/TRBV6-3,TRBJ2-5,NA,CASSYSGGGPRTAQETQYF,TGTGCCAGCAGTTACTCCGGCGGGGGGCCCCGGACAGCACAAGAGACCCAGTACTTC
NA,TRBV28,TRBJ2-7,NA,CASRSLPYEQYF,TGTGCCAGCAGATCCCTCCCCTACGAGCAGTACTTC
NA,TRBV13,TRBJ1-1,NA,CASSVKTGTNTEAFF,TGTGCCAGCAGCGTAAAAACAGGGACGAACACTGAAGCTTTCTTT
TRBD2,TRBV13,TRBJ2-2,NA,CASSPGLAGATGELFF,TGTGCCAGCAGCCCGGGACTAGCGGGAGCCACCGGGGAGCTGTTTTTT
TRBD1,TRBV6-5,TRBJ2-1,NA,CASSYGQGYNEQFF,TGTGCCAGCAGTTACGGACAGGGCTACAATGAGCAGTTCTTC
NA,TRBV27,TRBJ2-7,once,CASRYPGQGFSEQYF,TGTGCCAGCAGATATCCGGGGCAGGGATTCAGCGAGCAGTACTTC
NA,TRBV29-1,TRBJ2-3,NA,CSVVQGTDTQYF,TGCAGCGTAGTTCAAGGCACAGATACGCAGTATTTT
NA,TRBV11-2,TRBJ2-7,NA,CASSLRGLTYEQYF,TGTGCCAGCAGCTTAAGGGGCTTAACATACGAGCAGTACTTC
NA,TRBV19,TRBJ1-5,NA,CASTWGRVGQPQHF,TGTGCCAGCACGTGGGGGAGGGTTGGACAGCCCCAGCATTTT
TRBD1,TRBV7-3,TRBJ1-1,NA,CASRVDRGQNTEAFF,TGTGCCAGCAGGGTTGACAGGGGGCAGAACACTGAAGCTTTCTTT
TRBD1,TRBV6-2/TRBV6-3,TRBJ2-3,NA,CASSPPGQLTDTQYF,TGTGCCAGCAGCCCTCCGGGACAGCTCACAGATACGCAGTATTTT
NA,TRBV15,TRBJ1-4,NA,CATSGTWTDEKLFF,TGTGCCACCAGTGGGACCTGGACCGATGAAAAACTGTTTTTT
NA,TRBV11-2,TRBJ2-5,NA,CASSLGSGPGDQYF,TGTGCCAGCAGCTTGGGCAGTGGGCCAGGGGACCAGTACTTC
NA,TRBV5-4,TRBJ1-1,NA,CASSDSTANTEAFF,TGTGCCAGCAGCGACTCGACAGCGAACACTGAAGCTTTCTTT
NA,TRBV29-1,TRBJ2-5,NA,CSDGGTSQETQYF,TGCAGCGACGGCGGAACAAGCCAAGAGACCCAGTACTTC
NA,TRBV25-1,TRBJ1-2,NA,CASSLGTMDGYTF,TGTGCCAGCAGTTTAGGAACGATGGATGGCTACACCTTC
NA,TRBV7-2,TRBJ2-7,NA,CASSFVSDAYEQYF,TGTGCCAGCAGCTTCGTTTCGGACGCCTACGAGCAGTACTTC
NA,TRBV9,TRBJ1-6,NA,CASSVVEYGSPLHF,TGTGCCAGCAGCGTAGTAGAGTACGGCTCACCCCTCCACTTT
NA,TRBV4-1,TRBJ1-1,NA,CASSLRSASEAFF,TGCGCCAGCAGCCTCCGAAGCGCATCTGAAGCTTTCTTT
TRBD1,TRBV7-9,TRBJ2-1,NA,CASSPQGAAYNEQFF,TGTGCCAGCAGCCCCCAGGGGGCTGCCTACAATGAGCAGTTCTTC
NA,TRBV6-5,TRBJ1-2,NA,CASSSGRYGYTF,TGTGCCAGCAGTTCCGGTCGATATGGCTACACCTTC
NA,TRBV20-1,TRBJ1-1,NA,CSARRNTEAFF,TGCAGTGCTCGGAGGAACACTGAAGCTTTCTTT
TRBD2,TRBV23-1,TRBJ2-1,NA,CASSQSLRGGEGDEQFF,TGCGCCAGCAGTCAATCCTTACGGGGGGGCGAGGGGGATGAGCAGTTCTTC
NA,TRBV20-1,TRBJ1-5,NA,CSARQGGGNQPQHF,TGCAGTGCTAGACAGGGAGGGGGCAATCAGCCCCAGCATTTT
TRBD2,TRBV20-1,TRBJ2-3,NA,CSARDARLAGGLGTDTQYF,TGCAGTGCTAGAGATGCTAGGCTAGCGGGGGGTCTGGGCACAGATACGCAGTATTTT
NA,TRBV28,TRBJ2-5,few,CASSLQGQETQYF,TGTGCCAGCAGTTTACAGGGACAAGAGACCCAGTACTTC
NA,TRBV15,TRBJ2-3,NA,CAARDLSTDTQYF,TGTGCCGCCCGGGACCTTAGCACAGATACGCAGTATTTT
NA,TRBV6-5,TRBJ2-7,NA,CASSYSTRAEQYF,TGTGCCAGCAGTTACTCGACCAGGGCCGAGCAGTACTTC
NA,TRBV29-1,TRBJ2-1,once,CSVPWGNEQFF,TGCAGCGTTCCTTGGGGAAATGAGCAGTTCTTC
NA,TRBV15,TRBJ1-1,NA,CATSRDRAPAEASF,TGTGCCACCAGCAGAGATAGGGCACCCGCTGAAGCTTCCTTT
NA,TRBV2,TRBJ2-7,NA,CASSEDPAHLEQYF,TGTGCCAGCAGTGAGGACCCCGCCCACTTAGAGCAGTACTTC
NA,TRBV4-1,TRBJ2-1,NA,CASSQDLDRQSYNEQFF,TGCGCCAGCAGCCAAGATTTAGACAGACAATCCTACAATGAGCAGTTCTTC
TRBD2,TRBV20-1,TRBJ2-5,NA,CSARDFRSAGVSQETQYF,TGCAGTGCTAGAGATTTTCGGTCCGCGGGGGTCTCACAAGAGACCCAGTACTTC
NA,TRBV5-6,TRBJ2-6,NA,CASSLVVSNSGANVLTF,TGTGCCAGCAGCTTGGTTGTGAGTAACTCTGGGGCCAACGTCCTGACTTTC
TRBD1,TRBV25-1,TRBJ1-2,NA,CASSGTGGANGYTF,TGTGCCAGCAGTGGAACAGGGGGCGCGAATGGCTACACCTTC
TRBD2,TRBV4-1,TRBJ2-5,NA,CASSPRLAGAETQYF,TGCGCCAGCAGCCCTAGACTAGCGGGAGCAGAGACCCAGTACTTC
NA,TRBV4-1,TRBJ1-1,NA,CASSQGRTPTEAFF,TGCGCCAGCAGCCAAGGACGGACGCCCACTGAAGCTTTCTTT
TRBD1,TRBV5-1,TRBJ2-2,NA,CASGTTGAPNTGELFF,TGCGCCAGCGGAACGACAGGGGCTCCGAACACCGGGGAGCTGTTTTTT
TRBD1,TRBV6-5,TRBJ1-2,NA,CASSFGGTGFGYTF,TGTGCCAGCAGCTTCGGTGGGACAGGGTTTGGCTACACCTTC
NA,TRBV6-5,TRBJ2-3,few,CASSTGSAQYF,TGTGCCAGCAGTACAGGGTCGGCGCAGTATTTT
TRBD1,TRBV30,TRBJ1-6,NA,CAWSAQRTGTGRSPLHF,TGTGCCTGGAGTGCACAACGCACCGGGACAGGGCGTTCACCCCTCCACTTT
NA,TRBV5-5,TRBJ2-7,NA,CASSLGWGTNEQYF,TGTGCCAGCAGCTTGGGGTGGGGGACCAACGAGCAGTACTTC
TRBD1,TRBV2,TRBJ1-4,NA,CASREWGQGPNEKLFF,TGTGCCAGCAGGGAGTGGGGACAGGGCCCCAATGAAAAACTGTTTTTT
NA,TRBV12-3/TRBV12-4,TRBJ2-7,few,CASSFGGNYEQYF,TGTGCCAGCAGTTTTGGGGGGAACTACGAGCAGTACTTC
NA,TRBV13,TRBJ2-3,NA,CASSLAGAATDTQYF,TGTGCCAGCAGCTTAGCGGGAGCCGCCACAGATACGCAGTATTTT
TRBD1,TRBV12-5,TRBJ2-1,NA,CASGLVGQGADEQFF,TGTGCTAGTGGTTTGGTGGGACAGGGGGCAGATGAGCAGTTCTTC
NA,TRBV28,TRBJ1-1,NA,CASSFSGRIGDTEAFF,TGTGCCAGCAGTTTCTCCGGGAGGATTGGAGACACTGAAGCTTTCTTT
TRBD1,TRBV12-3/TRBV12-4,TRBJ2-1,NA,CASSGQGEQFF,TGTGCCAGCTCTGGACAGGGTGAGCAGTTCTTC
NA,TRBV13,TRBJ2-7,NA,CASSLSMGAYEQYF,TGTGCCAGCAGCCTATCTATGGGCGCCTACGAGCAGTACTTC